Included here is one TCR beta chain sequence, with context. What it binds is not known. Cells were stimulated with CMV-infected fibroblast lysates at 10 ug/mL. Sorted nonresponding memory CD4+ T cells were CD40L-negative, CD69-negative, CD45RO-high. CDR1 is MDHEN, CDR2 SYDVKM, per germline. The V gene lost 8 bases and the J gene lost 4 bases, with 11 bases spanning the gap. This CDR3 comprises 12 residues. This sample was included in a study of persistence of HIV-infected CD4 T cells. The immunoSEQ assay was version 4, run in survey mode. Produced via immunoSEQ multiplex PCR; TCRdb's table is partial and in-frame only. This table has 25,000 to 35,000 clones, approximately 78% appearing once.

This TCR came from an adult man with HIV who was CMV-seropositive. The chain has TRBV28 and TRBJ1-1; weak D call: TRBD1 (5 bases). The sequencing used CD4+ T cells sorted from PBMCs after roughly 20-hour stimulation, collected from a patient who received antiretroviral therapy. The CDR3 region is CASEGARTEAFF. The CDR3 DNA is TGTGCCAGCGAAGGGGCCCGCACTGAAGCTTTCTTT.